These T cell receptor beta chains were read from a single sample in a study of blood T cells in healthy people across ages. Each CDR3 protein gets one entry after TCRdb re-called the 5' RACE reads with MiXCR. The repertoire holds about 1.1 million distinct CDR3 sequences, with around two fifths as singletons. Material: blood. The receptors derive from a young man in good health. Each CDR3 is given with its conserved first and last residue. A D gene is named only where the DNA matches it firmly. The size entry is marked missing in some rows and otherwise reads once, few, many or a size class.

v_call	d_call	clone_size	j_call	cdr3_aa	cdr3_nt
TRBV12-5	-	-	TRBJ2-3	CASGLGTFTDTQYF	TGTGCTAGTGGTTTGGGCACTTTCACAGATACGCAGTATTTT
TRBV12-3/TRBV12-4	-	-	TRBJ1-2	CASSLVGHNYGYTF	TGTGCCAGCAGTTTAGTGGGACACAACTATGGCTACACCTTC
TRBV3-1	TRBD2	-	TRBJ2-5	CASSQEIQRGQYF	TGCGCCAGCAGCCAAGAAATCCAGCGGGGACAGTACTTC
TRBV14	-	-	TRBJ1-4	CASSQDSPLRLFF	TGTGCCAGCAGCCAAGATTCGCCCCTACGACTGTTTTTT
TRBV18	-	few	TRBJ2-5	CASSPSSLETQYF	TGTGCCAGCTCACCGTCAAGTTTGGAGACCCAGTACTTC
TRBV10-3	-	few	TRBJ1-2	CAITGTGGGYTF	TGTGCCATCACCGGGACTGGGGGTGGCTACACCTTC
TRBV7-2	-	few	TRBJ1-1	CASSLVSLTGTEAFF	TGTGCCAGCAGCTTAGTTAGTTTGACCGGGACTGAAGCTTTCTTT
TRBV5-5	-	-	TRBJ1-1	CASSLLIGGLVNTEAFF	TGTGCCAGCAGCCTACTGATTGGGGGGCTGGTGAACACTGAAGCTTTCTTT
TRBV6-6	-	-	TRBJ1-2	CASSVEELNGYTF	TGTGCCAGCAGTGTGGAAGAACTAAATGGCTACACCTTC
TRBV11-2	-	-	TRBJ2-1	CASSLATRDEQFF	TGTGCCAGCAGCTTAGCGACTAGAGATGAGCAGTTCTTC
TRBV4-1	-	few	TRBJ1-1	CASSQDRGVPEAFF	TGCGCCAGCAGCCAAGATCGAGGGGTACCTGAAGCTTTCTTT
TRBV5-1	-	-	TRBJ2-1	CASKGASGSNEQFF	TGCGCCAGCAAAGGAGCCAGCGGCAGCAATGAGCAGTTCTTC
TRBV29-1	-	-	TRBJ1-2	CSVEDLRVGGYGYTF	TGCAGCGTTGAAGATTTAAGGGTGGGCGGCTATGGCTACACCTTC
TRBV4-1	-	-	TRBJ1-2	CASSHPFDGYTF	TGCGCCAGCAGCCATCCCTTCGATGGCTACACCTTC
TRBV20-1	-	-	TRBJ2-1	CSARGGYGNEQFF	TGCAGTGCACGAGGGGGGTACGGGAATGAGCAGTTCTTC
TRBV6-2/TRBV6-3	-	-	TRBJ2-7	CASSPRRGVYEQYF	TGTGCCAGCAGTCCCCGCAGGGGCGTTTACGAGCAGTACTTC
TRBV27	-	-	TRBJ2-7	CASSGSGLKHYEQYF	TGTGCCAGCAGTGGTTCAGGGTTGAAGCACTACGAGCAGTACTTC
TRBV6-2/TRBV6-3	-	-	TRBJ1-1	CASSYEGHNTEAFF	TGTGCCAGCAGTTACGAGGGGCACAACACTGAAGCTTTCTTT
TRBV6-5	TRBD1	once	TRBJ2-7	CASSSRQGFHNEQYF	TGTGCCAGCAGCAGCCGACAGGGTTTCCACAATGAGCAGTACTTC
TRBV19	TRBD1	-	TRBJ2-2	CASKWDRSRKNTGELFF	TGTGCCAGTAAATGGGACAGGAGCAGAAAGAATACCGGGGAGCTGTTTTTT
TRBV5-6	-	-	TRBJ2-5	CASSSGSGHQYF	TGTGCCAGCAGCTCGGGTTCGGGACACCAGTACTTC
TRBV20-1	-	-	TRBJ1-1	CSAAQGATEAFF	TGCAGTGCTGCGCAGGGCGCCACTGAAGCTTTCTTT